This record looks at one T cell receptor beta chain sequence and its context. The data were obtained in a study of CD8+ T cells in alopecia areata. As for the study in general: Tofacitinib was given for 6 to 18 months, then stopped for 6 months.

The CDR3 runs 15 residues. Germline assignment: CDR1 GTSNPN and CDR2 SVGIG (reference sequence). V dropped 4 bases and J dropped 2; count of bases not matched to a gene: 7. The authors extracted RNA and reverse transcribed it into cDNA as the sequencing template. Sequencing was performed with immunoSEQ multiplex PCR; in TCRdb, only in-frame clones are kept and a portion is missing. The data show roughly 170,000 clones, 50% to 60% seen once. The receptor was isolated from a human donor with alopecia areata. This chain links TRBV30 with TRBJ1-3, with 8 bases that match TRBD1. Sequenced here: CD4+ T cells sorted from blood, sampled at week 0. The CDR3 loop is CAWKWQGATGNTIYF. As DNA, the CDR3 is TGTGCCTGGAAATGGCAGGGGGCTACTGGAAACACCATATATTTT.